These 32 T cell receptor beta chains originate from one sample sequenced in a study of neurological immune-mediated disorders. A single record per CDR3 protein comes from TCRdb applying MiXCR to the 5' RACE reads. The table includes almost 85,000 distinct CDR3 sequences, 2.5% to 3% detected once. The sample comprised PBMCs. The origin of the receptors is a woman between 25 and 40 years old with multiple sclerosis.

The sample holds many counts of this clonotype. The chain combines TRBV7-9 with TRBJ2-2, with D tentatively TRBD1 (5 bases). The CDR3 sequence is 15 residues long. Germline V CDR1 and CDR2: SEHNR, FQNEAQ (reference sequence). V shed 1 base and J shed 5 bases, with 11 bases lying between them. The CDR3, as DNA: TGTGCCAGCAGCTTAGAGGGGCGGCTAACCGGGGAGCTGTTTTTT. Translated, it gives CASSLEGRLTGELFF.

This clonotype was observed at least ten times. V usage is TRBV24-1 and J usage is TRBJ2-7; the D gene is possibly TRBD1 (6 bases). CDR1 and CDR2 (germline): KGHDR, SFDVKD. The CDR3 is made up of 14 amino acids. V was pared by 3 bases and J by 5 bases, with 13 bases between. The CDR3, as DNA: TGTGCCACCAGTGATGGGGCCCGACAGGACGAGCAGTACTTC. The encoded protein is CATSDGARQDEQYF.

Ten or more counts support this clonotype. The chain is built from TRBV7-2 and TRBJ2-2; no reliable D call. V lost 2 bases and J 1 base, leaving 8 bases between the germline ends. The length of the CDR3 is 15 residues. The germline CDR1 and CDR2 sequences are SGHTA and FQGNSA. The CDR3 bases are TGTGCCAGCAGCTTAACCGGGCAGAACACCGGGGAGCTGTTTTTT. As protein: CASSLTGQNTGELFF.

The rearrangement uses TRBV6-4 and TRBJ1-1; D remains ambiguous. The germline V gene encodes CDR1 MRHNA and CDR2 SNTAGT. V shed 8 bases and J shed 8 bases, with 18 bases lying between them. CDR3 length equals 13 residues. CDR3 in amino acids: CASGRDRWSEAFF. The DNA of the CDR3 is TGTGCCAGCGGGAGGGATAGGTGGTCGGAAGCTTTCTTT.

This clonotype appeared many times. This rearrangement joins TRBV4-2 to TRBJ2-3, with TRBD2 matching 14 bases. The CDR3 runs 18 residues. Germline CDR1 reads LGHNA; CDR2 reads YNFKEQ. Trimming at V came to 5 bases and at J to 2 bases, leaving 9 bases not matched to a gene. The CDR3 DNA is TGTGCCAGCAGCACCCGGACTAGCGGGAGGTTGAACACAGATACGCAGTATTTT. As protein: CASSTRTSGRLNTDTQYF.

On this clonotype itself: Given a much more abundant clone one base away, this may be a read error. The V call is TRBV15, the J call TRBJ1-4; D not certain. This CDR3 has 15 residues. CDR1 LNHNV and CDR2 YYDKDF come from the germline V gene (reference sequence). Trimming removed 1 base from V and 4 bases from J, with 10 bases in between. CDR3 region: CATSRAGKSNEKLFF. The CDR3 coding sequence is TGTGCCACCAGCAGAGCGGGAAAGAGTAATGAAAAACTGTTTTTT.

This clonotype occurred many times. The V call is TRBV20-1, the J call TRBJ2-1; 9 nucleotides align to TRBD2. The CDR3 contains 13 residues. The trim removed 1 base at V and 9 bases at J, leaving 4 bases unmatched. Germline V gene data show CDR1 as DFQATT and CDR2 as SNEGSKA (reference sequence). CDR3 in DNA: TGCAGTGCTAGAGGTAGCGGGAGCGGTGAGCAGTTCTTC. It encodes CSARGSGSGEQFF.

This clonotype was seen repeatedly, ten times or more. The V call is TRBV5-1, the J call TRBJ2-2; D is possibly TRBD2 (6 bases). The CDR3 has 16 amino acids. The V gene lost 4 bases and the J gene lost 2 bases, with 15 bases spanning the gap. Germline V gene lookup returns CDR1 SGHRS and CDR2 YFSETQ. The CDR3 reads CASSPLTGSNTGELFF. CDR3 in DNA: TGCGCCAGCAGCCCCCTTACCGGGAGCAACACCGGGGAGCTGTTTTTT. The full variable domain, in which reference TRBV5-1 and TRBJ2-2 provide the parts outside the CDR3, is KAGVTQTPRYLIKTRGQQVTLSCSPISGHRSVSWYQQTPGQGLQFLFEYFSETQRNKGNFPGRFSGRQFSNSRSEMNVSTLELGDSALYLCASSPLTGSNTGELFFGEGSRLTVL.

This clonotype was recorded at least ten times. V is TRBV19 and J is TRBJ1-2; D gene ambiguous. With 6 bases removed from V and 2 bases from J, the gap between germline ends came to 13 bases. This CDR3 contains 14 residues. The germline V gene encodes CDR1 LNHDA and CDR2 SQIVND (reference sequence). CDR3: CASRHTEDNYGYTF. CDR3 nucleotides: TGTGCCAGTAGACACACAGAAGACAACTATGGCTACACCTTC.

This clonotype came up many times. This sequence joins TRBV20-1 and TRBJ1-1; D remains unclear. Germline CDR1 reads DFQATT; CDR2 reads SNEGSKA (reference sequence). The germline V and J ends were trimmed by 5 bases and 9 bases, with 16 bases remaining between them. This CDR3 has 12 residues. The CDR3 nucleotides read TGCAGTGCTCCCCAGCGAGGTAGAAAAGCTTTCTTT. It codes for CSAPQRGRKAFF.

This clonotype has ten or more counts. V gene TRBV7-9 combines with J gene TRBJ2-1; D is undetermined. The CDR3 sequence is 14 residues long. The V and J ends lost 4 bases and 9 bases respectively, with 16 bases between them. CDR1 and CDR2 from the germline V gene are SEHNR and FQNEAQ (reference sequence). Written as DNA, the CDR3 is TGTGCCAGCAGCTCCAAAGGACCGTCCCCTGAGCAGTTCTTC. As protein: CASSSKGPSPEQFF. The full variable domain, with the rest looked up from reference TRBV7-9 and TRBJ2-1, is DTGVSQNPRHKITKRGQNVTFRCDPISEHNRLYWYRQTLGQGPEFLTYFQNEAQLEKSRLLSDRFSAERPKGSFSTLEIQRTEQGDSAMYLCASSSKGPSPEQFFGPGTRLTVL.

This clonotype came up many times. CDR3 nucleotide sequence: TGCGCCAGCAGCCCGGACTGGGCTTCCTACGAGCAGTACTTC. Amino acid sequence: CASSPDWASYEQYF. The chain combines TRBV5-1 with TRBJ2-7; weak D call: TRBD2 (5 bases). Per the germline V gene, CDR1 is SGHRS and CDR2 is YFSETQ. Trimming removed 4 bases from V and 1 base from J, with 12 bases in between. The CDR3 is 14 residues long.

Many counts were recorded for this clonotype. CDR3 amino acids: CASTFGNTGELFF. CDR3 DNA sequence: TGTGCCAGCACCTTCGGGAACACCGGGGAGCTGTTTTTT. The chain carries TRBV5-6 and TRBJ2-2; no reliable D call. V dropped 6 bases and J dropped 1 base, with 7 bases sitting between them. CDR1 is SGHDT and CDR2 is YYEEEE in the germline V gene. The CDR3 length is 13 residues.

This clonotype came up many times. DNA for the CDR3: TGCAGTGCTAGAGTTCGGACTTCTACAGGGGAGCAGTTCTTC. It encodes CSARVRTSTGEQFF. V usage is TRBV20-1 and J usage is TRBJ2-1; weak D call: TRBD1 (6 bases). The CDR3 runs to 14 residues. V gave up 1 base and J gave up 10 bases, with 17 bases separating them. From germline, CDR1 is DFQATT and CDR2 SNEGSKA (reference sequence).

This clonotype was observed at least ten times. The chain links TRBV4-3 to TRBJ2-1, with a weak D call TRBD2 (5 bases). The CDR3 contains 12 residues. V was trimmed by 0 bases and J by 15 bases, leaving 12 bases between them. CDR1 is LGHNA, CDR2 YSLEER, per germline. The CDR3, as DNA: TGCGCCAGCAGCCAAGATAGCACTAGAAGGTTCTTC. Its protein product is CASSQDSTRRFF.

The sample holds many counts of this clonotype. The DNA of the CDR3 is TGCAGCGTTGAAGCAGATACGCAGTATTTT. Translating it yields CSVEADTQYF. This chain connects TRBV29-1 to TRBJ2-3; unclear D gene. This CDR3 region has 10 residues. V was pared by 1 base and J by 4 bases, with 0 bases between. Germline CDR1 and CDR2: SQVTM and ANQGSEA.

This clonotype was picked up many times. The chain carries TRBV5-1 and TRBJ2-3; 7 bases map to TRBD2. There are 14 residues in the CDR3. Germline values: CDR1 SGHRS, CDR2 YFSETQ. Unmatched junction bases numbered 8, after V lost 4 bases and J lost 6 bases. The CDR3: CASSPTSSSDTQYF. DNA for the CDR3: TGCGCCAGCAGCCCGACTAGCTCTTCCGATACGCAGTATTTT. The complete variable domain, with remaining parts taken from reference TRBV5-1 and TRBJ2-3, reads KAGVTQTPRYLIKTRGQQVTLSCSPISGHRSVSWYQQTPGQGLQFLFEYFSETQRNKGNFPGRFSGRQFSNSRSEMNVSTLELGDSALYLCASSPTSSSDTQYFGPGTRLTVL.

This clonotype was observed at least ten times. V is TRBV24-1 and J is TRBJ2-3, with 8 bases matching TRBD2. The CDR3 runs to 14 residues. V shed 4 bases and J 5 bases; nucleotides not matched to a gene: 4. CDR1 KGHDR and CDR2 SFDVKD come from the germline V gene. The CDR3 bases are TGTGCCACCAGTGAGCAGCGGGAGATAGATACGCAGTATTTT. This codes for CATSEQREIDTQYF.

This clonotype was seen many times. The rearrangement links TRBV2 to TRBJ2-7; TRBD2 is a possible D gene (6 bases). V gave up 2 bases and J gave up 3 bases, with 14 bases separating them. The V gene's germline CDR1 is SNHLY and CDR2 FYNNEI. The CDR3 is made up of 15 amino acids. CDR3 in amino acids: CASSETVAEVYEQYF. The DNA of the CDR3 is TGTGCCAGCAGTGAAACGGTAGCGGAGGTCTACGAGCAGTACTTC.

This clonotype was seen ten or more times. The chain is built from TRBV10-2 and TRBJ1-6, with 10 bases aligning to TRBD1. The V segment lost 6 bases and the J segment 8 bases; nucleotides outside the gene matches: 7. CDR1 is WSHSY, CDR2 SAAADI, per germline. CDR3 length: 15 residues. The CDR3: CASSPRQGADSPLHF. The CDR3 nucleotides read TGCGCCAGCAGCCCCCGACAGGGGGCAGATTCACCCCTCCACTTT.

In its sample, this clonotype was seen many times. This chain links TRBV12-3 or TRBV12-4 with TRBJ2-3, with 8 positions matching TRBD1. The CDR3 loop spans 15 amino acids. J gave up 5 bases and V 5 bases, and 9 bases lay outside the gene matches. The CDR3 sequence: CASSLMDREGDTQYF. The CDR3 nucleotides read TGTGCCAGCAGTCTAATGGACAGGGAAGGAGATACGCAGTATTTT.

The sample holds many counts of this clonotype. This chain joins TRBV3-1 and TRBJ2-3, with D perhaps matching TRBD2 (6 bases). This CDR3 has 14 residues. Trimming pared 3 bases from V and 2 bases from J, leaving 9 bases between. The germline gives CDR1 LGHDT, CDR2 YNNKEL (reference sequence). Here the CDR3 DNA reads TGTGCCAGCAGCCAGGGAGGATACACAGATACGCAGTATTTT. Its protein product is CASSQGGYTDTQYF.

The rearrangement joins TRBV4-2 to TRBJ1-1; TRBD1 is a possible D gene (6 bases). Looked up from germline, CDR1 is LGHNA and CDR2 is YNFKEQ. CDR3 size: 16 residues. Trimming removed 2 bases from V and 0 bases from J, with 13 bases in between. The CDR3 loop reads CASSQNPGQLNTEAFF. The CDR3 DNA follows: TGTGCCAGCAGCCAAAATCCGGGACAATTGAACACTGAAGCTTTCTTT.

There are many counts of this clonotype. This chain joins TRBV9 and TRBJ1-2, with 10 bases lining up with TRBD1. CDR1 is SGDLS, CDR2 YYNGEE, per germline. The CDR3 loop spans 14 amino acids. V shed 5 bases, J shed 7 bases, and the junction held 8 bases outside the gene matches. CDR3 loop: CASSVSTGGVGYTF. The CDR3 region has the DNA TGTGCCAGCAGTGTCTCGACAGGGGGCGTTGGCTACACCTTC.

This clonotype showed up just a few times. With a much larger clone just one base away, this may be a read error. This chain links TRBV5-1 with TRBJ2-1; D unclear. Per the germline V gene, CDR1 is SGHRS and CDR2 is YFSETQ. The CDR3 sequence is 14 residues long. The DNA for the CDR3 is TGCGCCAGAAGCTTGGGCTTCTCTATCAATGAGCAGTTCTTC. This gives the protein CARSLGFSINEQFF.

There are many counts of this clonotype. This rearrangement joins TRBV5-1 to TRBJ1-1; D perhaps matches TRBD1 (5 bases). The germline V gene encodes CDR1 SGHRS and CDR2 YFSETQ. The CDR3 is 16 residues long. Trimming pared 2 bases from V and 0 bases from J, leaving 14 bases between. CDR3 sequence: CASSFTSGAMNTEAFF. As DNA, the CDR3 is TGCGCCAGCAGCTTCACATCCGGGGCGATGAACACTGAAGCTTTCTTT.

This clonotype occurred many times. This chain joins TRBV7-9 and TRBJ1-2, with TRBD1 identical over 11 bases. The CDR3 sequence is 15 residues long. The trim removed 5 bases at V and 4 bases at J, leaving 6 bases unmatched. CDR1 and CDR2 from the germline V gene are SEHNR and FQNEAQ (reference sequence). DNA of the CDR3: TGTGCCAGCAGCCACACCGGGACAGGGGGCTATGGCTACACCTTC. Translated, it gives CASSHTGTGGYGYTF.

The rearrangement uses TRBV25-1 and TRBJ2-7, with 9 positions matching TRBD1. The ends lost 6 bases at V and 5 bases at J; junction bases unmatched: 17. Per germline, CDR1 MGHDK and CDR2 SYGVNS. The CDR3 consists of 17 residues. CDR3: CASSDRGEGQGVHEQYF. The CDR3 coding sequence is TGTGCCAGCAGCGATCGAGGAGAGGGACAGGGTGTGCACGAGCAGTACTTC.

This clonotype came up many times. The V and J genes are TRBV5-1 and TRBJ2-7; D perhaps matches TRBD2 (6 bases). V was pared by 1 base and J by 1 base, with 12 bases between. The CDR3 loop spans 15 amino acids. Germline loops: CDR1 SGHRS, CDR2 YFSETQ. The CDR3 DNA is TGCGCCAGCAGCTTGCGTAGCGGTACTTCCTACGAGCAGTACTTC. The encoded protein is CASSLRSGTSYEQYF.

This clonotype has a count of ten or more. The chain is built from TRBV12-3 or TRBV12-4 and TRBJ2-5; 8 bases agree with TRBD1. This CDR3 region has 15 residues. Germline trimming cut 6 bases from V and 7 bases from J; bases unmatched to any gene: 13. The CDR3 DNA is TGTGCCAGCAGCCACTACCCGACAGGGGACGCGACCCAGTACTTC. It is translated as CASSHYPTGDATQYF.

At least ten counts were recorded for this clonotype. This chain connects TRBV7-8 to TRBJ2-3; D ambiguous. The CDR3 loop spans 16 amino acids. Germline V gives CDR1 SGHVS, CDR2 FQNEAQ. The V and J ends lost 2 bases and 1 base respectively, with 13 bases between them. This CDR3 reads CASSLRATTRTDTQYF. For the CDR3, the DNA is TGTGCCAGCAGCTTAAGGGCCACGACCCGCACAGATACGCAGTATTTT.

This clonotype was detected many times. The chain links TRBV20-1 to TRBJ2-7; D gene unclear. The germline V and J ends were trimmed by 6 bases and 7 bases, with 13 bases remaining between them. This CDR3 contains 11 residues. Germline CDR1 reads DFQATT; CDR2 reads SNEGSKA (reference sequence). CDR3 sequence reads: CSAPLEREQYF. The CDR3 DNA is TGCAGTGCACCACTGGAGAGGGAGCAGTACTTC.